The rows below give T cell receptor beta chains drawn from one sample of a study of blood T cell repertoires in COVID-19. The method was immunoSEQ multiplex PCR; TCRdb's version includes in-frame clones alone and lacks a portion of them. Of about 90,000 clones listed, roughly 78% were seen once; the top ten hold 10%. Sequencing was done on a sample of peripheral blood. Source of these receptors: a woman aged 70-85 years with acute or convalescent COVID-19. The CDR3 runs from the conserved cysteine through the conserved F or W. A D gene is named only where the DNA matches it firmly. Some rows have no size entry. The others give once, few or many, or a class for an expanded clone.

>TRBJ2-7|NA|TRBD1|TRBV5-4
TGTGCCAGCAGCTTGGCCCTGTCAGGGGGCTCCTACGAGCAGTACTTC
CASSLALSGGSYEQYF
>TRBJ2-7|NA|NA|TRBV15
TGTGCCACCAGCCGTACTAACGCCTACGAGCAGTACTTC
CATSRTNAYEQYF
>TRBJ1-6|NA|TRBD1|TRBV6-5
TGTGCCAGCAGCGGGACAGGGGGCCCGAATTCACCCCTCCACTTT
CASSGTGGPNSPLHF
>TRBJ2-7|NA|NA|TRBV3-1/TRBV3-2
TGTGCCAGCAGCCAAGGACCCAGCGGGCCAACCTACGAGCAGTACTTC
CASSQGPSGPTYEQYF
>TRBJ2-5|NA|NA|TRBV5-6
TGTGCCAGCAGCTTCCCAGACTACCAAGAGACCCAGTACTTC
CASSFPDYQETQYF
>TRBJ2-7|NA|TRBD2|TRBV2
TGTGCCAGCCGACTGATGACTAGCGCTTCCTACGAGCAGTACTTC
CASRLMTSASYEQYF
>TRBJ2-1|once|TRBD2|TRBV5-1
TGCGCCAGCAGCTTGGGACTAGCGGGAGAAGAGTTCTTC
CASSLGLAGEEFF
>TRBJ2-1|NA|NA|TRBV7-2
TGTGCCAGCAGCCCCGGACTGGATACCTACAATGAGCAGTTCTTC
CASSPGLDTYNEQFF
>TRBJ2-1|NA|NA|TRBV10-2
TGCGCCAGCAGTGGCCCCCCTAGAAGCTCCTACAATGAGCAGTTCTTC
CASSGPPRSSYNEQFF
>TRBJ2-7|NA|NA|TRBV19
TGTGCCAGTAGTACACTCAGGGGCTACGAGCAGTACTTC
CASSTLRGYEQYF
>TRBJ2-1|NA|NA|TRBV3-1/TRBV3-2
TGTGCCAGCAGCCAAGGGCGGGGATGGGGCGGCGATGAGGAGCAGTTCTTC
CASSQGRGWGGDEEQFF
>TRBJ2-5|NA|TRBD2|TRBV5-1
TGCGCCAGCAGCTTGGATGTGGCGGGGGGTGGAGAGACCCAGTACTTC
CASSLDVAGGGETQYF
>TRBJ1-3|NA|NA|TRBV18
TGTGCCAGCTCACCCCGGACAGACATCTCTGGAAACACCATATATTTT
CASSPRTDISGNTIYF
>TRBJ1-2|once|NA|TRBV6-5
TGTGCCAGCAGTTCTCGTACAGGGAGAGATAGTGGCTACACCTTC
CASSSRTGRDSGYTF
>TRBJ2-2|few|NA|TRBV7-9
TGTGCCAGCAGCTTACTGGGGCCCGGGGAGCTGTTTTTT
CASSLLGPGELFF
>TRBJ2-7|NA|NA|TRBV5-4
TGTGCCAGCGGGGGGGCGGGAGTCCCGGTCAACTTC
CASGGAGVPVNF
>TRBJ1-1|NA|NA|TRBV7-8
TGTGCCAGCAGCTTAGAGGTGGGGGCAAAGACTTTAGCTTTCTTT
CASSLEVGAKTLAFF
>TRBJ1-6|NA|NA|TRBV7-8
TGTGCCAGCAGCTTAGTCCAGGGAGGTTCACCCCTCCACTTT
CASSLVQGGSPLHF
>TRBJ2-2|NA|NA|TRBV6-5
TGTGCCAGCAGTTATGCGGTCTACGGGGAGCTGTTTTTT
CASSYAVYGELFF
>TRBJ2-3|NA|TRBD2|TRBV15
TGTGCCACCAGCAGAGACCTCGGGCGATCGGGGGGAGATACGCAGTATTTT
CATSRDLGRSGGDTQYF
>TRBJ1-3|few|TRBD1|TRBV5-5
TGTGCCAGCAGCTCAAGCGTCCGGACAGGGGGCGCTGGAAACACCATATATTTT
CASSSSVRTGGAGNTIYF
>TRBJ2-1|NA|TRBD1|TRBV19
TGTGCCAGTAGGGGGACAGGGGGCAATGAGCAGTTCTTC
CASRGTGGNEQFF
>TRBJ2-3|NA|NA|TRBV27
TGTGCCAGCTGGAAGGGGACACGCACAGATACGCAGTATTTT
CASWKGTRTDTQYF
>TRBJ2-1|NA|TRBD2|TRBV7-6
TGTGCCAGCAGCCGTCCGTCCGGGGGGGCATTTGAGCAGTTCTTC
CASSRPSGGAFEQFF
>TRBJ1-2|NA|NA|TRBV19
TGTGCCAGTACGGCAGGGGACGACCGTGGCTACACCTTC
CASTAGDDRGYTF
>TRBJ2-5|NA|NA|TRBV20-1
TGCAGTGCTAGCACAGGCGGGGCCCAGTACTTC
CSASTGGAQYF
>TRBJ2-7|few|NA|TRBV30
TGTGCCTGGAACCAAGGGGCAGTCCTATCCTACGAGCAGTACTTC
CAWNQGAVLSYEQYF
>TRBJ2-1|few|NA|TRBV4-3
TGCGCCAGCAGCCGTACAATAAGCTCCTACAATGAGCAGTTCTTC
CASSRTISSYNEQFF
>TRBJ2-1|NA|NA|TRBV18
TGTGCCAGCTCACCACCCCGGGGGGCGCTACCGAGAGGGCCGGGCAATGAGCAGTTCTTC
CASSPPRGALPRGPGNEQFF
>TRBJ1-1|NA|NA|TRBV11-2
TGTGCCAGCAGCTTATTTGGGGAGGCTGAAGCTTTCTTT
CASSLFGEAEAFF
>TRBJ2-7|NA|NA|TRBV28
TGTGCCAGCATGCGGACAGAGCAATCCTACGAGCAGTACTTC
CASMRTEQSYEQYF
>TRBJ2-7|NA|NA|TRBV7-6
TGTGCCAGCAGCCTCCAGACAGCTACCTACGAGCAGTACTTC
CASSLQTATYEQYF
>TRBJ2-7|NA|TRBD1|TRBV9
TGTGCCAGCAGCCCCGGACAGGGGGCATCGTACGAGCAGTACTTC
CASSPGQGASYEQYF
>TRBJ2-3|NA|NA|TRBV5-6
TGTGCCAGCAGCTTGTTTCTACAGTCGAGCACAGATACGCAGTATTTT
CASSLFLQSSTDTQYF
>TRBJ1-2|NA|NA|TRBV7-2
TGTGCCAGCAGCTTAGCCTATAGCTATGGCTACACCTTC
CASSLAYSYGYTF
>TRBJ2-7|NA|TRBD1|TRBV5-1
TGCGCCAGCAGCCCACAGGGGGACGAGCAGTACTTC
CASSPQGDEQYF
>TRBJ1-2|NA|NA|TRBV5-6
TGTGCCAGCAGCTTGGGACAGCTTCCTAACTATGGCTACACCTTC
CASSLGQLPNYGYTF
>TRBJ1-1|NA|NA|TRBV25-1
TGTGCCAGCAGTGAAGGAGGGGCCACTGAAGCTTTCTTT
CASSEGGATEAFF
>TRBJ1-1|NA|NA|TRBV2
TGTGCCAGCAGTGAAGGCCCACAGCCTTACTACACTGAAGCTTTCTTT
CASSEGPQPYYTEAFF
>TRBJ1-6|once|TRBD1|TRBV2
TGTGCCAGCAGTCCAGGGGGCGCCGATAATTCACCCCTCCACTTT
CASSPGGADNSPLHF
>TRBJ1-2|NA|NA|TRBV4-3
TGCGCCAGCAGCATCGAGCGCACGGGGGACTATGGCTACACCTTC
CASSIERTGDYGYTF
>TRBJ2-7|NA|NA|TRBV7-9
TGTGCCAGCAGCTTCGGACTGAACAACGAACAGTACTTC
CASSFGLNNEQYF
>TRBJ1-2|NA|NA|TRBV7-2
TGTGCCAGCAGCTTATCCAGAAACTATGGCTACACCTTC
CASSLSRNYGYTF
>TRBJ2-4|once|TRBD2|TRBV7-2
TGTGCCAGCAGCTTAGCCCCTCCGGGGACTAGCGGGAACATTCAGTACTTC
CASSLAPPGTSGNIQYF
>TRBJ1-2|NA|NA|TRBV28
TGTGCCAGCCAGGGATACGGCTACACCTTC
CASQGYGYTF
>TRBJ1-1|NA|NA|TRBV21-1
TGTGCCAGCAGCCAGCCGGGACAGGTCGGGGCTTTCTTT
CASSQPGQVGAFF
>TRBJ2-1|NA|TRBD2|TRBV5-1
TGCGCCAGCAGCTTGGTACTAGCGGGGAATGAGCAGTTCTTC
CASSLVLAGNEQFF
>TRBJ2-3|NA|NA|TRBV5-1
TGCGCCAGCAGCTTAGAGTATAGCACAGATACGCAGTATTTT
CASSLEYSTDTQYF
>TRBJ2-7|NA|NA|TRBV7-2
TGTGCCAGCAGCTTAAGCGGGCCCCCCTCCTACGAGCAGTACTTC
CASSLSGPPSYEQYF
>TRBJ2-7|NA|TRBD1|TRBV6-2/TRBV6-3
TGTGCCAGCAGCACTCAGATCCGACAGGGCCCGCTGCGGAACTTC
CASSTQIRQGPLRNF
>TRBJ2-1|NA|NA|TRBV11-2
TGTGCCAGCAGCTTAGATTCGGCGGGGCCTAATGAGCAGTTCTTC
CASSLDSAGPNEQFF
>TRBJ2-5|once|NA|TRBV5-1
TGCGCCAGCAGCTTGGGACTAGAGGAGACCCAGTACTTC
CASSLGLEETQYF
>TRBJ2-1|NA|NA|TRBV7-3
TGTGCCAGCAGCTTAATTGGGGGGTATAATGAGCAGTTCTTC
CASSLIGGYNEQFF
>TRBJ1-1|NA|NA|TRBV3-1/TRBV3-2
TGTGCCAGCAGCCGGATGGAGGGGTCGGCTTTCTTT
CASSRMEGSAFF
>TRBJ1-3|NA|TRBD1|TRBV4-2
TGTGCCAGCAGCGAAGGGACAGGGTTTCTCACCATATATTTT
CASSEGTGFLTIYF